The next 20 T cell receptor beta chains were all read from a single sample in a study of human T cells and chemical hapten exposure. The time point is: patch test 1, 2 weeks after DPC sensitization. Treatment given: therapeutic diphenylcyclopropenone sensitization with weekly scalp DPC. TCRdb used MiXCR to reprocess the RACE reads, holding one entry per CDR3 protein. The data contain under 85,000 distinct CDR3 sequences, 10% of them singletons. Sequenced material: whole blood, taken in connection with sensitization to the hapten diphenylcyclopropenone (DPC). These receptor sequences come from a woman aged 50 to 60 with alopecia areata. Some clones in this sample may be carry-over from other donors' samples.

V usage is TRBV3-1 and J usage is TRBJ2-7, with 7 bases that match TRBD2. The length of the CDR3 is 15 residues. Germline values: CDR1 LGHDT, CDR2 YNNKEL (reference sequence). The junction had 9 bases not matched to a gene; V was cut back by 3 bases and J by 4 bases. CDR3 DNA: TGTGCCAGCAGCCAGCCCGGGACTAAAGATTACGAGCAGTACTTC. Translation gives CASSQPGTKDYEQYF.

The chain uses TRBV20-1 and TRBJ2-7, with D unclear. Germline CDR1 reads DFQATT; CDR2 reads SNEGSKA (reference sequence). V was shortened by 3 bases and J by 1 base, with 10 bases between the two germline ends. This CDR3 region has 13 residues. For the CDR3, the DNA is TGCAGTGCTAGTACTACGGCGTCCTACGAGCAGTACTTC. This codes for CSASTTASYEQYF.

This clonotype has only a few counts. This chain connects TRBV7-2 to TRBJ2-3, with D perhaps being TRBD1 or TRBD2 (6 bases each). Trimming shortened V by 3 bases and J by 5 bases, and 12 bases separated the two germline ends. The CDR3 has 14 residues. Germline loops: CDR1 SGHTA, CDR2 FQGNSA. CDR3 region: CASSFGGLGDTQYF. In DNA, the CDR3 is TGTGCCAGCAGCTTCGGGGGCCTCGGAGATACGCAGTATTTT. Combining the CDR3 with reference TRBV7-2 and TRBJ2-3 gives the whole variable domain GAGVSQSPSNKVTEKGKDVELRCDPISGHTALYWYRQSLGQGLEFLIYFQGNSAPDKSGLPSDRFSAERTGGSVSTLTIQRTQQEDSAVYLCASSFGGLGDTQYFGPGTRLTVL.

This clonotype was found a few times. The chain employs TRBV6-1 and TRBJ2-7; 7 positions match TRBD1. J gave up 4 bases and V 8 bases, and 11 bases lay outside the gene matches. Germline values: CDR1 MNHNS, CDR2 SASEGT. The CDR3 covers 14 residues. The CDR3 here is CASLMTGKGYEQYF. The CDR3 DNA sequence: TGTGCCAGCCTAATGACAGGGAAAGGATACGAGCAGTACTTC.

Only a few counts were recorded for this clonotype. The rearrangement uses TRBV5-1 and TRBJ2-5; D is unresolved. With 4 bases removed from V and 2 bases from J, the gap between germline ends came to 18 bases. The CDR3 is 16 residues long. Per germline, CDR1 SGHRS and CDR2 YFSETQ. The CDR3 loop reads CASSTGPGVTQETQYF. In nucleotides, the CDR3 is TGCGCCAGCAGCACTGGACCAGGAGTCACGCAAGAGACCCAGTACTTC.

This clonotype was found many times. This rearrangement joins TRBV12-3 or TRBV12-4 to TRBJ2-5, with 9 nucleotides matching TRBD1. The length of the CDR3 is 15 residues. Germline trimming cut 5 bases from V and 5 bases from J; bases unmatched to any gene: 9. Here the CDR3 DNA reads TGTGCCAGCAGTCACCGGGACAGGGAATTCGAGACCCAGTACTTC. Amino acids: CASSHRDREFETQYF.

This clonotype was counted a few times. This chain uses TRBV20-1 with TRBJ2-3; D is uncertain. CDR1 and CDR2 from the germline V gene are DFQATT and SNEGSKA (reference sequence). The CDR3 loop spans 13 amino acids. Trimming stripped 6 bases from V and 3 bases from J, with 13 bases between. The CDR3 sequence is CSAGAHDTDTQYF. The CDR3 coding sequence is TGCAGTGCCGGCGCGCATGATACAGATACGCAGTATTTT.

This clonotype was counted at least ten times. The genes are TRBV7-9 and TRBJ1-1; TRBD1 matches 12 bases. After removal of 4 bases from V and 4 bases from J, the junction contained 10 bases not matched to a gene. CDR3 length: 17 amino acids. Germline V lookup: CDR1 SEHNR, CDR2 FQNEAQ (reference sequence). CDR3 DNA sequence: TGTGCCAGCAGCTCGTCCGGGACAGGGGGCGGTGGCACTGAAGCTTTCTTT. This codes for CASSSSGTGGGGTEAFF. The whole variable domain, filled in from reference TRBV7-9 and TRBJ1-1, reads DTGVSQNPRHKITKRGQNVTFRCDPISEHNRLYWYRQTLGQGPEFLTYFQNEAQLEKSRLLSDRFSAERPKGSFSTLEIQRTEQGDSAMYLCASSSSGTGGGGTEAFFGQGTRLTVV.

J is TRBJ2-7 and V is TRBV29-1, with D possibly matching TRBD2 (6 bases). V was pared by 3 bases and J by 2 bases, with 14 bases between. Germline CDR1 reads SQVTM; CDR2 reads ANQGSEA. The CDR3 totals 14 residues. CDR3 sequence: CSVEIRESPYEQYF. CDR3 nucleotides: TGCAGCGTTGAGATCCGGGAGTCTCCCTACGAGCAGTACTTC.

The gene calls are TRBV12-3 or TRBV12-4 and TRBJ2-5; D perhaps matches TRBD1 (5 bases). The CDR3 has 14 residues. V was trimmed by 6 bases and J by 4 bases, leaving 15 bases between them. The chain's CDR3 is CASRLRGSGETQYF. The CDR3 nucleotides are TGTGCCAGCAGGCTAAGGGGATCCGGAGAGACCCAGTACTTC.

This chain's CDR3 is CASTLGRLDSNQPQHF. For the CDR3, the DNA is TGTGCCAGCACTCTGGGACGGTTAGATAGCAATCAGCCCCAGCATTTT. This chain links TRBV12-3 or TRBV12-4 with TRBJ1-5; perhaps TRBD1 as D (5 bases). This CDR3 contains 16 residues. V was pared by 7 bases and J by 0 bases, with 16 bases between.

The rearrangement uses TRBV18 and TRBJ2-2; D perhaps matches TRBD2 (5 bases). Trimming removed 6 bases from V and 0 bases from J, with 11 bases in between. There are 15 residues in the CDR3. CDR1 and CDR2 (germline): KGHSH, LQKENI. In nucleotides, the CDR3 is TGTGCCAGCTCGCTCTGGGGAGCGAACACCGGGGAGCTGTTTTTT. Translated, it gives CASSLWGANTGELFF.

J is TRBJ2-7 and V is TRBV12-3 or TRBV12-4; the match to TRBD1 covers 8 bases. The CDR3 loop spans 15 amino acids. Trimming cost V 0 bases and J 2 bases; bases outside gene matches: 3. The CDR3 reads CASSLAGTGAYEQYF. The CDR3, as DNA: TGTGCCAGCAGTTTAGCAGGGACAGGAGCCTACGAGCAGTACTTC.

This clonotype was seen a few times. V and J are TRBV25-1 and TRBJ2-5; 7 positions match TRBD1. J lost 3 bases, V lost 5 bases, and 3 bases had no gene match. Germline CDR1 reads MGHDK; CDR2 reads SYGVNS. This CDR3 has 13 amino acids. CDR3 region: CASSRQGKETQYF. The CDR3 coding sequence is TGTGCCAGCAGTCGACAGGGCAAAGAGACCCAGTACTTC.

V is TRBV4-1 and J is TRBJ1-3; 8 bases map to TRBD1. The V segment lost 0 bases and the J segment 0 bases; nucleotides outside the gene matches: 4. The CDR3 runs 17 residues. The germline CDR1 and CDR2 sequences are MGHRA and YSYEKL. CDR3 amino acids: CASSQDPGQASGNTIYF. The CDR3 DNA reads TGCGCCAGCAGCCAAGATCCGGGACAGGCCTCTGGAAACACCATATATTTT.

The V gene is TRBV7-8, the J gene TRBJ2-7, with 7 bases that match TRBD2. Germline trimming cut 1 base from V and 7 bases from J; bases unmatched to any gene: 10. The germline V gene encodes CDR1 SGHVS and CDR2 FQNEAQ. The CDR3 is 15 residues long. In nucleotides, the CDR3 is TGTGCCAGCAGCTTAGTGGTGGGAGGGCCTGGGGAGCAGTACTTC. Protein sequence: CASSLVVGGPGEQYF.

This clonotype appeared a few times. The CDR3 DNA follows: TGTGCCAGCAGCTTAGGACTAGCGGGAGTGACCGGGGAGCTGTTTTTT. Amino acid sequence: CASSLGLAGVTGELFF. The chain couples TRBV5-4 to TRBJ2-2; 13 nucleotides agree with TRBD2. The CDR3 is 16 residues long. The V and J ends lost 2 bases and 5 bases, in that order; junction bases with no gene match: 3. Germline lookup yields CDR1 SGHNT and CDR2 YYREEE (reference sequence).

The V call is TRBV20-1, the J call TRBJ2-1; D call uncertain. There are 16 residues in the CDR3. V lost 6 bases, J lost 3 bases, and 21 bases lay in between. CDR1 and CDR2 (germline): DFQATT, SNEGSKA (reference sequence). The CDR3 DNA sequence: TGCAGTGCAAGAAGGGCCTCTCAAAAAGACTACAATGAGCAGTTCTTC. Residues: CSARRASQKDYNEQFF.

Many counts were recorded for this clonotype. This chain connects TRBV29-1 to TRBJ2-7; a weak D match, TRBD2 (5 bases). There are 12 residues in the CDR3. The V gene's germline CDR1 is SQVTM and CDR2 ANQGSEA. V shed 5 bases and J shed 1 base, with 9 bases lying between them. The CDR3 loop is CSVKRGSYEQYF. CDR3 coding DNA: TGCAGCGTTAAGAGAGGGTCCTACGAGCAGTACTTC.

J is TRBJ1-6 and V is TRBV4-2; a possible D gene is TRBD1 (5 bases). V was pared by 0 bases and J by 10 bases, with 13 bases between. This CDR3 region has 15 residues. Per the germline V gene, CDR1 is LGHNA and CDR2 is YNFKEQ. DNA for the CDR3: TGTGCCAGCAGCCAAGATGCAGGGAGGGGATCACCCCTCCACTTT. Residues: CASSQDAGRGSPLHF.